Each of the 8 T cell receptor beta chains below was sequenced from the same sample in a study of cytomegalovirus exposure and HLA in healthy donors. The PCR contained 60 Vbeta and 13 Jbeta primers. The assay was immunoSEQ multiplex PCR, and TCRdb's table has in-frame clones only and misses some. The sample has 200,000 to 300,000 clones, 84% seen once. The sequenced sample was PBMCs. The receptors derive from a woman in her forties in good health and CMV-seropositive.

The chain links TRBV6-1 to TRBJ1-2; D is perhaps TRBD1 (5 bases). The V end lost 0 bases, the J end lost 4 bases, and 24 bases lay between the germline ends. CDR3 size: 19 residues. The germline V gene has CDR1 MNHNS and CDR2 SASEGT. The CDR3 region is CASSEALRTSGIWGYGYTF. In DNA form, the CDR3 reads TGTGCCAGCAGTGAAGCGCTTCGGACCTCAGGGATCTGGGGCTATGGCTACACCTTC.

The chain combines TRBV28 with TRBJ1-1; 10 nucleotides match TRBD1. The V gene's germline CDR1 is MDHEN and CDR2 SYDVKM. This CDR3 has 15 residues. Trimming cost V 2 bases and J 5 bases; bases outside gene matches: 5. CDR3 nucleotide sequence: TGTGCCAGCAGTTTAGGGGGACAGGGGAGGACTGAAGCTTTCTTT. Translated, it gives CASSLGGQGRTEAFF.

V and J are TRBV11-2 and TRBJ2-7; D might be TRBD2 (6 bases). The V and J ends lost 4 bases and 2 bases respectively, with 15 bases between them. The CDR3 sequence is 15 residues long. The germline V gene has CDR1 SGHAT and CDR2 FQNNGV. DNA for the CDR3: TGTGCCAGCAGCTGGGACTCCTCTTCCGCCTACGAGCAGTACTTC. The encoded protein is CASSWDSSSAYEQYF.

The rearrangement links TRBV27 to TRBJ2-3, with D maybe TRBD1 (6 bases). This CDR3 has 13 residues. V dropped 6 bases and J dropped 2 bases, with 9 bases sitting between them. The germline CDR1 and CDR2 sequences are MNHEY and SMNVEV (reference sequence). As DNA, the CDR3 is TGTGCCAGCAGGGACAGCTACACAGATACGCAGTATTTT. Encoded protein: CASRDSYTDTQYF.

The chain uses TRBV19 and TRBJ1-1; maybe TRBD1 (5 bases). Trimming removed 1 base from V and 1 base from J, with 16 bases in between. The length of the CDR3 is 17 residues. The germline CDR1 and CDR2 sequences are LNHDA and SQIVND (reference sequence). The CDR3 DNA reads as TGTGCCAGTAGTATAGGACCCCAGGTGGGGGGGAACACTGAAGCTTTCTTT. Its translation is CASSIGPQVGGNTEAFF. The full variable domain, rest sourced from reference TRBV19 and TRBJ1-1, is DGGITQSPKYLFRKEGQNVTLSCEQNLNHDAMYWYRQDPGQGLRLIYYSQIVNDFQKGDIAEGYSVSREKKESFPLTVTSAQKNPTAFYLCASSIGPQVGGNTEAFFGQGTRLTVV.

The chain recombines TRBV7-2 with TRBJ2-5, with a possible D match to TRBD1 (6 bases). The CDR3 has 14 residues. V dropped 1 base and J dropped 7 bases, with 13 bases sitting between them. In germline, CDR1 is SGHTA, CDR2 FQGNSA. This CDR3 reads CASSLGGGLVTQYF. In DNA form, the CDR3 reads TGTGCCAGCAGCTTAGGTGGGGGCTTAGTGACCCAGTACTTC. Supplemented by reference TRBV7-2 and TRBJ2-5, the full variable domain reads GAGVSQSPSNKVTEKGKDVELRCDPISGHTALYWYRQSLGQGLEFLIYFQGNSAPDKSGLPSDRFSAERTGGSVSTLTIQRTQQEDSAVYLCASSLGGGLVTQYFGPGTRLLVL.

This clone has more than one count but fewer than ten. The chain combines TRBV7-8 with TRBJ1-6; no firm D call. Germline CDR1 and CDR2: SGHVS and FQNEAQ. V lost 7 bases and J 5 bases, leaving 15 bases between the germline ends. The CDR3 totals 15 residues. The CDR3 DNA follows: TGTGCCAGCAACTTGCTGGTCGCGAATAATTCACCCCTCCACTTT. Encoded protein: CASNLLVANNSPLHF.

This clone was seen only once. The V gene is TRBV18, the J gene TRBJ1-4; D remains unclear. V dropped 6 bases and J dropped 7 bases, with 18 bases sitting between them. This CDR3 has 15 residues. Germline CDR1 KGHSH, CDR2 LQKENI. The CDR3 protein is CASSVLGRASEKLFF. The CDR3 bases are TGTGCCAGCTCCGTTCTCGGGAGGGCCTCTGAAAAACTGTTTTTT.